This TCR beta chain was identified in a study of cytomegalovirus exposure and HLA in healthy donors. About the research overall: Tens of millions of unique TCRs from HLA-typed donors were held in an early release of data.

The CDR3 is 16 amino acids. V lost 1 base, J lost 3 bases, and 5 bases stayed unmatched. Germline V CDR1 and CDR2: LNHDA, SQIVND (reference sequence). Study observations and caveats: Reported results showed that the classifier diagnosed cytomegalovirus status with high specificity and sensitivity. Data from an earlier analysis indicated that most TCR beta V segments were productive either about 87% or about 30% of the time. CMV serostatus stood as the only immune exposure information on hand.

PCR was performed using 60 Vbeta and 13 Jbeta primers. Sequencing was performed with immunoSEQ multiplex PCR; in TCRdb, only in-frame clones are kept and a portion is missing. Of about 120,000 clones in the sample, 73% are singletons; the top ten hold around 4%. Worth noting for this clone: Its antigen remains unidentified.

Sequenced sample: PBMCs. The J gene is TRBJ2-4, the V gene TRBV19; TRBD2 matches at 8 bases. This TCR came from a woman in her thirties or forties in good health and CMV-seronegative. CDR3 DNA sequence: TGTGCCAGTAGTATAGTAGCGGGAAGGGTCAAAAACATTCAGTACTTC. As protein: CASSIVAGRVKNIQYF.